What follows are 9 T cell receptor beta chains derived from one specimen sequenced in a study of post-analysis software for immune sequencing data. Study-level points and caveats: Five or six TRBV segments were more frequent in patients than controls; TRBV5-6, TRBV5-1 and TRBV20-1 belonged to this group.

The antigens for these receptors are not known. Each TCR beta cDNA library carried unique molecular identifiers. TCRdb re-called the PCR reads with MiXCR, one entry per CDR3 protein. The table has under 200,000 distinct CDR3 sequences, 29% seen once; the top ten hold more than 3%. Sequencing was performed on blood. The receptors derive from a girl aged 2-17 years with multiple sclerosis.

The genes are TRBV20-1 and TRBJ2-5; D might be TRBD2 (5 bases). Trimming shortened V by 1 base and J by 5 bases, and 11 bases separated the two germline ends. The CDR3 has 13 amino acids. The germline CDR1 and CDR2 sequences are DFQATT and SNEGSKA (reference sequence). CDR3 coding DNA: TGCAGTGCTAGAGCCCCTAGCCCCGAGACCCAGTACTTC. This codes for CSARAPSPETQYF.

This clonotype was picked up a small number of times. The chain has TRBV7-9 and TRBJ1-5; D is possibly TRBD1 (5 bases). Germline V gene sequence: CDR1 SEHNR, CDR2 FQNEAQ (reference sequence). This CDR3 comprises 16 residues. V dropped 5 bases and J dropped 7 bases, with 21 bases sitting between them. The CDR3 sequence: CASSGPGPIRGQPQHF. As DNA, the CDR3 is TGTGCCAGCAGCGGACCGGGGCCGATTCGTGGCCAGCCCCAGCATTTT.

A remark on this clonotype: Since a much larger clone is just one base distant, this may be a read error. The chain uses TRBV7-3 and TRBJ2-3; 9 positions match TRBD1. Germline V gene sequence: CDR1 SGHTA, CDR2 FQGTGA. The CDR3 covers 15 residues. CDR3 sequence: CTSSSGTGFTDTQYF. Here the CDR3 DNA reads TGTACCAGCAGCTCCGGGACAGGGTTCACAGATACGCAGTATTTT.

There are a few counts of this clonotype. The CDR3 sequence is CSGSHSETQYF. The CDR3 region has the DNA TGCAGTGGGTCCCATTCGGAGACCCAGTACTTC. This chain links TRBV20-1 with TRBJ2-5; no firm D call. Germline lookup yields CDR1 DFQATT and CDR2 SNEGSKA (reference sequence). The CDR3 loop spans 11 amino acids. V lost 7 bases and J lost 5, with 11 bases in between.

The chain links TRBV3-1 to TRBJ1-1; D unclear. The CDR3 sequence is 12 residues long. V shed 1 base and J shed 7 bases, with 7 bases lying between them. Germline CDR1 is LGHDT and CDR2 is YNNKEL (reference sequence). CDR3 protein: CASSQVGVEAFF. Here the CDR3 DNA reads TGTGCCAGCAGCCAAGTGGGAGTTGAAGCTTTCTTT.

This clonotype was observed a few times. The V gene is TRBV27, the J gene TRBJ1-5; weak D call: TRBD1 (5 bases). CDR1 is MNHEY, CDR2 SMNVEV, per germline (reference sequence). The V and J ends lost 11 bases and 5 bases respectively, with 19 bases between them. The CDR3 is 14 amino acids. The CDR3 spells CASKVGLDHQPQHF. The CDR3 DNA reads as TGTGCCTCCAAGGTGGGGCTCGATCATCAGCCCCAGCATTTT.

The chain links TRBV29-1 to TRBJ2-3; unclear D gene. CDR1 is SQVTM and CDR2 is ANQGSEA in the germline V gene. The CDR3 loop spans 14 amino acids. With 8 bases removed from V and 1 base from J, the gap between germline ends came to 16 bases. CDR3 amino acids: CSSTPRGGTDTQYF. The CDR3 nucleotides read TGCAGCTCTACTCCCCGTGGGGGCACAGATACGCAGTATTTT.

At least ten counts were recorded for this clonotype. V usage is TRBV29-1 and J usage is TRBJ1-2; D possibly corresponds to TRBD1 (6 bases). V lost 6 bases and J lost 8, with 19 bases in between. In germline, CDR1 is SQVTM, CDR2 ANQGSEA. CDR3 length: 13 residues. DNA of the CDR3: TGCAGCGTGAGGGATACAGGGTCTTGGGGCTACACCTTC. Translation gives CSVRDTGSWGYTF.

The J gene is TRBJ2-2, the V gene TRBV2; 8 bases are shared with TRBD2. The trim removed 6 bases at V and 3 bases at J, leaving 3 bases unmatched. There are 14 residues in the CDR3. Per the germline V gene, CDR1 is SNHLY and CDR2 is FYNNEI. CDR3 residues: CASRAGVHTGELFF. In DNA, the CDR3 is TGTGCCAGCAGAGCGGGGGTCCACACCGGGGAGCTGTTTTTT.